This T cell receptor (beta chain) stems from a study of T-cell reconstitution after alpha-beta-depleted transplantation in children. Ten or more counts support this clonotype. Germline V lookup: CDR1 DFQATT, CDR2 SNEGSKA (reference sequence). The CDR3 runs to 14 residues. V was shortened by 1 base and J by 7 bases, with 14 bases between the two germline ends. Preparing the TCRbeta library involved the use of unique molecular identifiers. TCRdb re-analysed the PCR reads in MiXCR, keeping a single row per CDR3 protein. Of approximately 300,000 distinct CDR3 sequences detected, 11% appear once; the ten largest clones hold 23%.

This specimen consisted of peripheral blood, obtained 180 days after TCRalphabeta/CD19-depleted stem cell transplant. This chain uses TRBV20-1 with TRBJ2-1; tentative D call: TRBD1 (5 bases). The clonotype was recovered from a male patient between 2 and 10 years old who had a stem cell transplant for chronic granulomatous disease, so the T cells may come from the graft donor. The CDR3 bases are TGCAGTGCTAGAGTTAGGACAATATTAAATGAGCAGTTCTTC. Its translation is CSARVRTILNEQFF.